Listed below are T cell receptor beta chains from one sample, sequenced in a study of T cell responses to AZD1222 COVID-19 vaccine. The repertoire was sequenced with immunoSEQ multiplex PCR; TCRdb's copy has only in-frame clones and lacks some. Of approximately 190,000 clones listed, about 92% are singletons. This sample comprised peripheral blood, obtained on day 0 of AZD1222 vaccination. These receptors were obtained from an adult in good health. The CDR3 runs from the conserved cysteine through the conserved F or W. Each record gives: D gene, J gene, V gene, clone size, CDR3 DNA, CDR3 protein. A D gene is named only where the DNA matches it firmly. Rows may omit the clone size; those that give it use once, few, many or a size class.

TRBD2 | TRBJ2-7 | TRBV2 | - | TGTGCCATCGAACTAGCGGGGGACCCCTACGAGCAGTACTTC | CAIELAGDPYEQYF
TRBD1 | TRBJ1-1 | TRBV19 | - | TGTGCCAGTAGGAGTGGGACAGTTTCTTTGGCTGGCACTGAAGCTTTCTTT | CASRSGTVSLAGTEAFF
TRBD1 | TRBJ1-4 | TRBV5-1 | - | TGCGCCAGCAGCTTGGCCCCCCAGGGGGCAAATGAAAAACTGTTTTTT | CASSLAPQGANEKLFF
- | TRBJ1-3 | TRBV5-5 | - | TGTGCCAGCAGCTTGGCCGGGGGACGGTTCTCTGGAAACACCATATATTTT | CASSLAGGRFSGNTIYF
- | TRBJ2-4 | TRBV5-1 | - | TGCGCCAGCAGCTTGGCGGCAGGGAGGACCAAAAACATTCAGTACTTC | CASSLAAGRTKNIQYF
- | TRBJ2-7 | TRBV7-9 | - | TGTGCCAGCAGCTTAGGAGGCACTGACGTTACCTACGAGCAGTACTTC | CASSLGGTDVTYEQYF
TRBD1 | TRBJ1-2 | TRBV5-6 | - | TGTGCCAGCAGCTACCGGACAGGAGCTAACTATGGCTACACCTTC | CASSYRTGANYGYTF
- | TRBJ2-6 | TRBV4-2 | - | TGTGCCAGCAGCCAAGAGGGGCCTGGGGCCAACGTCCTGACTTTC | CASSQEGPGANVLTF
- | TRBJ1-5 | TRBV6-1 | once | TGTGCCAGCAGTGAAGTACAGGGATATCAGCCCCAGCATTTT | CASSEVQGYQPQHF
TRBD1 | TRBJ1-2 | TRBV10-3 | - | TGTGCCACCATACCGGGTTTGGGACAGGGGGCATCGTATGGCTACACCTTC | CATIPGLGQGASYGYTF
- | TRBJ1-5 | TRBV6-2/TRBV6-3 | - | TGTGCCAGCAGTTACTCTACCCGAATTGGGGGTGACAATCAGCCCCAGCATTTT | CASSYSTRIGGDNQPQHF
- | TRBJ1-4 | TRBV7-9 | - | TGTGCCAGCAGCTTAGCGACGGGGTTGACTAATGAAAAACTGTTTTTT | CASSLATGLTNEKLFF
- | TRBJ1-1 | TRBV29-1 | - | TGCAGCGTTGAAAGCCAAGGAGGGTACACTGAAGCTTTCTTT | CSVESQGGYTEAFF
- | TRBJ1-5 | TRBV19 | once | TGTGCCAGTAGTATAGGGGACCATAATCAGCCCCAGCATTTT | CASSIGDHNQPQHF
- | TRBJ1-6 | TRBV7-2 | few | TGTGCCAGCAGCTTAGCGGTCGGGCCAGCACCCCTCCACTTT | CASSLAVGPAPLHF
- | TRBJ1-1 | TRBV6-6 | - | TGTGCCAGCAGTTACTCTCGGGTGTTGGGCAACACTGAAGCTTTCTTT | CASSYSRVLGNTEAFF
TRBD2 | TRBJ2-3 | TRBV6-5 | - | TGTGCCAGCAGTTACGGCGGGACTACACGGTATTTT | CASSYGGTTRYF
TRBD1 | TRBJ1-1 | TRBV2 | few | TGTGCCAGCAGTTTAGGACCGGGACAGGGACTGAACACTGAAGCTTTCTTT | CASSLGPGQGLNTEAFF
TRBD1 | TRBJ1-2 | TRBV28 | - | TGTGCCAGCAGTTCCTTACGTACAGGGGGCAGGGATGGCTACACCTTC | CASSSLRTGGRDGYTF
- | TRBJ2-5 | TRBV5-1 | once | TGCGCCAGCAGCTTGGGGCCAGTAGAAGAGACCCAGTACTTC | CASSLGPVEETQYF